This T cell receptor beta chain stems from a study of CD8+CD57+ T cells in acquired aplastic anemia. Researchers used genomic DNA as the template to profile TCR beta VDJ and CDR3. TCRdb called the reads again in MiXCR, with one record for every CDR3 protein. In the table there are 250,000 to 300,000 distinct CDR3 sequences, 50% to 70% of which are singletons. The trim removed 1 base at V and 9 bases at J, leaving 8 bases unmatched. The CDR3 runs to 16 residues. The germline gives CDR1 LNHDA, CDR2 SQIVND (reference sequence). This receptor was identified in a human donor with severe aplastic anemia or a healthy control (not recorded which). Sequencing was carried out using sorted CD4+, CD8+, or CD8+CD57+ T cells (not recorded which) from PBMCs. The chain combines TRBV19 with TRBJ2-1; 11 nucleotides match TRBD2. The CDR3 DNA reads as TGTGCCAGTAGTATAGTTCGGCTAGCGGGGGGTGGTGAGCAGTTCTTC. Protein product: CASSIVRLAGGGEQFF.